Presented here are 8 T cell receptor beta chains from one specimen sequenced in a study of cytomegalovirus exposure and HLA in healthy donors. 13 Jbeta primers and 60 Vbeta primers were used for the PCR. Assay: immunoSEQ multiplex PCR; the TCRdb copy retains only in-frame clones and omits some. Here the sample spans 100,000 to 150,000 clones, around 78% being singletons. Sequencing used PBMCs. Source of these receptors: a woman aged 18 to 35 in good health and CMV-seronegative.

This chain joins TRBV9 and TRBJ2-2; TRBD2 agrees at 9 bases. The CDR3 runs to 16 residues. Germline V gene lookup returns CDR1 SGDLS and CDR2 YYNGEE. Trimming took 0 bases from V and 5 from J; bases not matched to a gene: 5. The CDR3 bases are TGTGCCAGCAGCGTAGCTTCAGCGGGGGGAACCGGGGAGCTGTTTTTT. Its protein is CASSVASAGGTGELFF.

This chain connects TRBV30 to TRBJ2-6; 10 bases are a match to TRBD2. Trimming cost V 4 bases and J 2 bases; bases outside gene matches: 5. Germline CDR1 is GTSNPN and CDR2 is SVGIG (reference sequence). The CDR3 loop spans 16 amino acids. The CDR3 reads CAWTASGSAGANVLTF. CDR3 bases: TGTGCCTGGACGGCTAGCGGGAGTGCTGGGGCCAACGTCCTGACTTTC.

This chain uses TRBV19 with TRBJ2-7; a weak D match, TRBD2 (5 bases). Germline-derived CDR1 and CDR2 are LNHDA and SQIVND (reference sequence). V was trimmed by 6 bases and J by 5 bases, leaving 17 bases between them. This CDR3 contains 14 residues. CDR3 sequence reads: CASSTGTIPDEQYF. CDR3 nucleotides: TGTGCCAGTAGCACGGGAACAATCCCCGACGAGCAGTACTTC. Complete variable domain (other parts from reference TRBV19 and TRBJ2-7): DGGITQSPKYLFRKEGQNVTLSCEQNLNHDAMYWYRQDPGQGLRLIYYSQIVNDFQKGDIAEGYSVSREKKESFPLTVTSAQKNPTAFYLCASSTGTIPDEQYFGPGTRLTVT.

J is TRBJ2-1 and V is TRBV6-5; TRBD1 aligns across 11 bases. Germline V lookup: CDR1 MNHEY, CDR2 SVGAGI. With V trimmed by 6 bases and J by 12 bases, 4 bases remained unmatched. The CDR3 extends over 12 amino acids. The CDR3, as DNA: TGTGCCAGCAGCCGGACAGGGGGCAGGCAGTTCTTC. As protein: CASSRTGGRQFF.

The V and J genes are TRBV2 and TRBJ2-1, with 7 bases fitting TRBD2. Losses at the gene ends were 7 bases for V and 2 bases for J; bases not matched to a gene: 2. Per the germline V gene, CDR1 is SNHLY and CDR2 is FYNNEI. This CDR3 region has 13 residues. The CDR3 nucleotides read TGTGCCAGCAAGCTAGCGGCCTACAATGAGCAGTTCTTC. Its protein product is CASKLAAYNEQFF.

The V gene is TRBV30, the J gene TRBJ1-5, with 10 bases identical to TRBD1. V lost 2 bases and J lost 9; bases outside the gene matches: 7. Germline lookup yields CDR1 GTSNPN and CDR2 SVGIG (reference sequence). The CDR3 runs to 14 residues. CDR3 DNA sequence: TGTGCCTGGAGTAAGACAGGGGGCTGGAGGCCCCAGCATTTT. Translation gives CAWSKTGGWRPQHF.

This rearrangement joins TRBV27 to TRBJ1-4; 8 bases are a match to TRBD1. The CDR3 consists of 18 residues. V trimming: 7 bases; J trimming: 7 bases; junction bases outside the gene matches: 20. The germline V gene encodes CDR1 MNHEY and CDR2 SMNVEV (reference sequence). The CDR3 loop is CASTQCRKRQGSGEKLFF. The CDR3, as DNA: TGTGCCAGCACCCAATGCCGCAAGAGACAGGGGAGCGGTGAAAAACTGTTTTTT. The whole variable domain, remainder taken from reference TRBV27 and TRBJ1-4, is EAQVTQNPRYLITVTGKKLTVTCSQNMNHEYMSWYRQDPGLGLRQIYYSMNVEVTDKGDVPEGYKVSRKEKRNFPLILESPSPNQTSLYFCASTQCRKRQGSGEKLFFGSGTQLSVL.

The chain's CDR3 is CASSSDGGDGYTF. The CDR3 DNA follows: TGCGCCAGCAGCTCCGACGGAGGTGATGGCTACACCTTC. The chain uses TRBV5-1 and TRBJ1-2; D is unresolved. The germline gives CDR1 SGHRS, CDR2 YFSETQ. The CDR3 runs to 13 residues. Trimming pared 3 bases from V and 6 bases from J, leaving 12 bases between.